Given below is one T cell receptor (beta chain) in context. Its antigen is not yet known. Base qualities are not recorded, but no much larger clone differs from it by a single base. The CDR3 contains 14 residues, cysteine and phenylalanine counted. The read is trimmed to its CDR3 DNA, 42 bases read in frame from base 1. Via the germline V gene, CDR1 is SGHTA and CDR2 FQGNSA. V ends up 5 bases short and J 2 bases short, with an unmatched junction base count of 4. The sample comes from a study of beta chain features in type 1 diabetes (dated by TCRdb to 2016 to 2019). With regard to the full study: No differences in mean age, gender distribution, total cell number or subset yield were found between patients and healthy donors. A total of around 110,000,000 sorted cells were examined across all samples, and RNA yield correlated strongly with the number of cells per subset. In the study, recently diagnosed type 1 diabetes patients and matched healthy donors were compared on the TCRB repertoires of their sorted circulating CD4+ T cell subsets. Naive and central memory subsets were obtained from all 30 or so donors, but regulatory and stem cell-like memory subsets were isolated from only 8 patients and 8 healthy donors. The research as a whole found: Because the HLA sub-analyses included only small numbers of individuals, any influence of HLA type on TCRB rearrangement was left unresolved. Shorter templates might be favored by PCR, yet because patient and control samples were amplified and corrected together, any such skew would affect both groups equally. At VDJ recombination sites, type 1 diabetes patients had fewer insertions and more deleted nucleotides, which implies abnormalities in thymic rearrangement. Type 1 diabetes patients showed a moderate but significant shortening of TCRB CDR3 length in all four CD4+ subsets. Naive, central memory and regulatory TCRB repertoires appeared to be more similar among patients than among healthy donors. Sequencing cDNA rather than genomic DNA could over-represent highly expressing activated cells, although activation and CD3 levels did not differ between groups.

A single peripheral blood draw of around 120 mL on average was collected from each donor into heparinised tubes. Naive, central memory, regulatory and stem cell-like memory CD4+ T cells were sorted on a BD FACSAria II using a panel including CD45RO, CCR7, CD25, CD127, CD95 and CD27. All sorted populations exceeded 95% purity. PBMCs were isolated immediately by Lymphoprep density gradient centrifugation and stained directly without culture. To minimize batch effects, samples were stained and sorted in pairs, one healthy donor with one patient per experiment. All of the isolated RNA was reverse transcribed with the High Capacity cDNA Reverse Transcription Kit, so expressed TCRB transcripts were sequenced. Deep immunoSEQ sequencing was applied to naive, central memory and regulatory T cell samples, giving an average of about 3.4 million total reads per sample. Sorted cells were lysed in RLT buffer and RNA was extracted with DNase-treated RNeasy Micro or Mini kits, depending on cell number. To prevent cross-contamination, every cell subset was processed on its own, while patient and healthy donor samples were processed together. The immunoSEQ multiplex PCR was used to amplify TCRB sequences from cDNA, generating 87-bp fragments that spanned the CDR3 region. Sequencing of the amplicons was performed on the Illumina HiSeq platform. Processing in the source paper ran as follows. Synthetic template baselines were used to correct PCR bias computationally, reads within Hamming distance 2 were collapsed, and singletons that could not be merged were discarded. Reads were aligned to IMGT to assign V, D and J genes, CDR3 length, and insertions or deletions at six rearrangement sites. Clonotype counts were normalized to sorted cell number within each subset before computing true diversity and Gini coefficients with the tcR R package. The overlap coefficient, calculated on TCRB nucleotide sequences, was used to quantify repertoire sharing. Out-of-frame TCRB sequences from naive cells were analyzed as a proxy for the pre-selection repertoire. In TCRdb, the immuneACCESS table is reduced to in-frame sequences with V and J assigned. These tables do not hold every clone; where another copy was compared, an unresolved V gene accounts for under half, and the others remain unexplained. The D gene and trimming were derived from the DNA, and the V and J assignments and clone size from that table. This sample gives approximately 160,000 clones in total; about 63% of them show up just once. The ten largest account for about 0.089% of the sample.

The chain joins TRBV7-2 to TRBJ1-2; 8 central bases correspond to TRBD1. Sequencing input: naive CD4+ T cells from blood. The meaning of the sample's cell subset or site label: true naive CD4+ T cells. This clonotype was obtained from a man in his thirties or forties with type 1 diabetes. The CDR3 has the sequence CASSAGQANYGYTF. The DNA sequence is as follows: TGTGCCAGCAGCGCGGGACAGGCGAACTATGGCTACACCTTC.